A single sample gave rise to the 20 T cell receptor beta chains below, sequenced in a study of post-analysis software for immune sequencing data. TCR beta cDNA libraries included unique molecular identifiers. TCRdb itself ran the PCR reads through MiXCR, one entry per CDR3 protein. Of 250,000 to 300,000 distinct CDR3 sequences in the sample, less than 40% were seen once. Study-level results: About 5 TRBV segments occurring more often in patients than controls included TRBV5-6, TRBV5-1 and TRBV20-1.

No antigen has been identified for these receptors. Material: blood. These receptors came from a girl between 10 and 17 years old with multiple sclerosis.

The rearrangement joins TRBV5-1 to TRBJ2-7, with D perhaps matching TRBD1 (5 bases). Matching the DNA end better, TRBJ2-4 makes the J call doubtful. The CDR3 has 15 amino acids. The germline V gene has CDR1 SGHRS and CDR2 YFSETQ. The CDR3 spells CASSLPPRDKNIQYF. The CDR3 DNA follows: TGCGCCAGCAGCTTGCCCCCCAGGGACAAAAACATTCAGTACTTC.

This clonotype was counted ten times or more. This chain connects TRBV5-1 to TRBJ2-1, with 7 bases that match TRBD2. V dropped 7 bases and J dropped 7; count of bases not matched to a gene: 8. The CDR3 totals 13 residues. CDR1 is SGHRS and CDR2 is YFSETQ in the germline V gene. This CDR3 is CASRREGWNEQFF. Here the CDR3 DNA reads TGCGCCAGCCGAAGGGAGGGGTGGAATGAGCAGTTCTTC.

The gene calls are TRBV4-1 and TRBJ2-1; 7 bases are shared with TRBD2. The CDR3 covers 16 residues. Trimming cost V 0 bases and J 6 bases; bases outside gene matches: 8. Per the germline V gene, CDR1 is MGHRA and CDR2 is YSYEKL. The CDR3, as DNA: TGCGCCAGCAGCCAAGACCCCAGCGGGGTGTTCAATGAGCAGTTCTTC. This translates into CASSQDPSGVFNEQFF.

This chain joins TRBV4-3 and TRBJ2-7; D is perhaps TRBD2 (5 bases). The germline CDR1 and CDR2 sequences are LGHNA and YSLEER. The CDR3 totals 15 residues. V was shortened by 1 base and J by 5 bases, with 15 bases between the two germline ends. Here the CDR3 reads CASSQAPDRRHEQYF. The DNA of the CDR3 is TGCGCCAGCAGCCAAGCCCCCGATAGGAGGCACGAGCAGTACTTC.

This clonotype was picked up many times. The chain uses TRBV3-1 and TRBJ2-7; D gene uncertain. The V end was cut by 4 bases, the J end by 6 bases, with 7 bases between. Germline V lookup: CDR1 LGHDT, CDR2 YNNKEL (reference sequence). The CDR3 spans 11 residues. The CDR3 protein is CASSLWAEQYF. The CDR3, as DNA: TGTGCCAGCAGCCTTTGGGCCGAGCAGTACTTC.

As for this clonotype: A much more abundant neighbour one base away suggests this may be a read error. The CDR3 here is CSVVSPVSNNEQYF. The DNA for the CDR3 is TGCAGCGTTGTCTCGCCCGTAAGTAATAATGAGCAGTACTTC. This chain links TRBV29-1 with TRBJ2-5; D is uncertain. V was pared by 4 bases and J by 11 bases, with 23 bases between. This CDR3 has 14 amino acids. Germline V lookup: CDR1 SQVTM, CDR2 ANQGSEA.

The rearrangement links TRBV10-3 to TRBJ1-1; a weak D match, TRBD1 (5 bases). The CDR3 consists of 13 residues. The V and J ends lost 3 bases and 4 bases respectively, with 9 bases between them. Germline V gives CDR1 ENHRY, CDR2 SYGVKD. CDR3 amino acids: CAISDRGVTEAFF. CDR3 DNA: TGTGCCATCAGTGATCGAGGGGTCACTGAAGCTTTCTTT.

This clonotype was counted once. J is TRBJ1-1 and V is TRBV28, with TRBD1 matching 8 bases. The V and J ends lost 6 bases and 4 bases, in that order; junction bases with no gene match: 1. Germline lookup yields CDR1 MDHEN and CDR2 SYDVKM. The CDR3 is 12 residues long. CDR3 sequence reads: CASSDRGTEAFF. Here the CDR3 DNA reads TGTGCCAGCAGCGACAGGGGCACTGAAGCTTTCTTT.

The rearrangement uses TRBV9 and TRBJ1-1; D possibly corresponds to TRBD1 (5 bases). The CDR3 length is 14 residues. Germline assignment: CDR1 SGDLS and CDR2 YYNGEE. Trimming took off 0 bases at V and 5 bases at J, with 11 bases between the two ends. CDR3 residues: CASSVGTTGTEAFF. CDR3 bases: TGTGCCAGCAGCGTAGGGACAACCGGGACTGAAGCTTTCTTT.

This clonotype was observed at least ten times. The chain carries TRBV7-2 and TRBJ1-2; D is undetermined. The germline V gene encodes CDR1 SGHTA and CDR2 FQGNSA. Trimming removed 2 bases from V and 4 bases from J, with 5 bases in between. CDR3 length equals 12 residues. The CDR3 reads CASSLRGYGYTF. The CDR3 DNA reads as TGTGCCAGCAGCTTACGGGGCTATGGCTACACCTTC. The variable domain in full, completed from reference TRBV7-2 and TRBJ1-2, reads GAGVSQSPSNKVTEKGKDVELRCDPISGHTALYWYRQSLGQGLEFLIYFQGNSAPDKSGLPSDRFSAERTGGSVSTLTIQRTQQEDSAVYLCASSLRGYGYTFGSGTRLTVV.

This chain joins TRBV20-1 and TRBJ2-7; D uncertain. The V end lost 3 bases, the J end lost 2 bases, and 8 bases lay between the germline ends. This CDR3 has 12 amino acids. Per the germline V gene, CDR1 is DFQATT and CDR2 is SNEGSKA (reference sequence). The CDR3 nucleotides read TGCAGTGCTAGTCCGCAGACCTACGAGCAGTACTTC. It yields the protein CSASPQTYEQYF.

This chain connects TRBV7-3 to TRBJ2-1; TRBD2 agrees at 9 bases. CDR1 is SGHTA, CDR2 FQGTGA, per germline. The V segment lost 4 bases and the J segment 9 bases; nucleotides outside the gene matches: 10. The length of the CDR3 is 15 residues. DNA of the CDR3: TGTGCCAGCAGCTCCGAACCTGGGACTAGCAGTGAGCAGTTCTTC. This translates into CASSSEPGTSSEQFF.

The rearrangement links TRBV5-1 to TRBJ2-1, with 11 bases aligning to TRBD2. The V gene end was trimmed by 0 bases and the J gene end by 3 bases; junction bases not matched to a gene: 2. This CDR3 has 16 residues. Germline CDR1 is SGHRS and CDR2 is YFSETQ. The CDR3 loop is CASSLGGTSGYNEQFF. Written as DNA, the CDR3 is TGCGCCAGCAGCTTGGGCGGGACTAGCGGCTACAATGAGCAGTTCTTC.

The chain employs TRBV7-9 and TRBJ2-1; unclear D gene. The CDR3 has 13 residues. Trimming left V 2 bases short and J 7 bases short, with 9 bases between. Germline V gene sequence: CDR1 SEHNR, CDR2 FQNEAQ (reference sequence). This CDR3 is CASSLTHINEQFF. The CDR3 DNA sequence: TGTGCCAGCAGCTTAACCCATATAAATGAGCAGTTCTTC.

In its sample, this clonotype was seen many times. The rearrangement joins TRBV20-1 to TRBJ2-5; D is uncertain. Germline V gene lookup returns CDR1 DFQATT and CDR2 SNEGSKA (reference sequence). There are 10 residues in the CDR3. V was trimmed by 5 bases and J by 2 bases, leaving 3 bases between them. CDR3 loop: CSAAQETQYF. The CDR3 region has the DNA TGCAGTGCTGCTCAAGAGACCCAGTACTTC.

This clonotype was found many times. CDR3 region: CASSSSGGEQYF. Here the CDR3 DNA reads TGTGCCAGCTCATCTTCAGGGGGCGAGCAGTACTTC. V is TRBV18 and J is TRBJ2-7; TRBD1 matches 7 bases. V lost 5 bases, J lost 6 bases, and 4 bases stayed unmatched. The CDR3 has 12 amino acids. Germline-derived CDR1 and CDR2 are KGHSH and LQKENI. Complete variable domain (other parts from reference TRBV18 and TRBJ2-7): NAGVMQNPRHLVRRRGQEARLRCSPMKGHSHVYWYRQLPEEGLKFMVYLQKENIIDESGMPKERFSAEFPKEGPSILRIQQVVRGDSAAYFCASSSSGGEQYFGPGTRLTVT.

This clonotype has at least ten counts. The V call is TRBV11-2, the J call TRBJ2-1; 12 nucleotides align to TRBD2. There are 16 residues in the CDR3. Trimming cost V 3 bases and J 7 bases; bases outside gene matches: 7. Germline values: CDR1 SGHAT, CDR2 FQNNGV. The DNA for the CDR3 is TGTGCCAGCAGCTTCCTAGCGGGAGGGCCAGGGAATGAGCAGTTCTTC. This codes for CASSFLAGGPGNEQFF.

The rearrangement links TRBV7-7 to TRBJ2-2; a weak D match, TRBD1 (5 bases). The CDR3 spans 16 residues. The V gene lost 5 bases and the J gene lost 4 bases, with 17 bases spanning the gap. Germline V gene data show CDR1 as SSHAT and CDR2 as FNYEAQ (reference sequence). This CDR3 reads CASSPTRDPSTGELFF. The CDR3 DNA sequence: TGTGCCAGCAGCCCCACCAGGGATCCGAGCACCGGGGAGCTGTTTTTT.

This clonotype was recorded a few times. A much larger clone differs from this one at a single base, so this may be a read error. The CDR3, as DNA: TGTGCCAGCAGCGTAGGGACAACCCCCAGTGACAATGAGCAGTTCTTC. This codes for CASSVGTTPSDNEQFF. V and J are TRBV9 and TRBJ2-1; D may be TRBD1 (5 bases). Trimming removed 0 bases at V and 5 bases at J, with 15 bases between. CDR1 SGDLS and CDR2 YYNGEE come from the germline V gene. This CDR3 is 16 amino acids long.

This clonotype showed up just a few times. The chain recombines TRBV7-9 with TRBJ2-2; 7 nucleotides match TRBD2. Germline V gives CDR1 SEHNR, CDR2 FQNEAQ (reference sequence). V lost 6 bases and J lost 7; bases outside the gene matches: 8. The CDR3 covers 14 residues. CDR3 in amino acids: CASRRLAGSGELFF. In DNA, the CDR3 is TGTGCCAGCAGGCGACTAGCCGGGAGCGGGGAGCTGTTTTTT.